The T cell receptor (beta chain) under discussion was sequenced for a study of blood T cell repertoires in COVID-19. This CDR3 is built from 14 residues. Trimming shortened V by 0 bases and J by 2 bases, and 8 bases separated the two germline ends. Germline V CDR1 and CDR2: SGHRS, YFSETQ. Some clones are missing from TCRdb's copy, which holds only in-frame ones; the method was immunoSEQ multiplex PCR. The data show 110,000 to 150,000 clones, with over 75% seen just once and approximately 1.5% held by the top ten. The TCR comes from a woman aged 50 to 60 with acute or convalescent COVID-19. The genes are TRBV5-1 and TRBJ1-1; no clear D gene. Sample: peripheral blood. The CDR3 DNA is TGCGCCAGCAGCTTGGAACAGCACAACACTGAAGCTTTCTTT. This encodes CASSLEQHNTEAFF.